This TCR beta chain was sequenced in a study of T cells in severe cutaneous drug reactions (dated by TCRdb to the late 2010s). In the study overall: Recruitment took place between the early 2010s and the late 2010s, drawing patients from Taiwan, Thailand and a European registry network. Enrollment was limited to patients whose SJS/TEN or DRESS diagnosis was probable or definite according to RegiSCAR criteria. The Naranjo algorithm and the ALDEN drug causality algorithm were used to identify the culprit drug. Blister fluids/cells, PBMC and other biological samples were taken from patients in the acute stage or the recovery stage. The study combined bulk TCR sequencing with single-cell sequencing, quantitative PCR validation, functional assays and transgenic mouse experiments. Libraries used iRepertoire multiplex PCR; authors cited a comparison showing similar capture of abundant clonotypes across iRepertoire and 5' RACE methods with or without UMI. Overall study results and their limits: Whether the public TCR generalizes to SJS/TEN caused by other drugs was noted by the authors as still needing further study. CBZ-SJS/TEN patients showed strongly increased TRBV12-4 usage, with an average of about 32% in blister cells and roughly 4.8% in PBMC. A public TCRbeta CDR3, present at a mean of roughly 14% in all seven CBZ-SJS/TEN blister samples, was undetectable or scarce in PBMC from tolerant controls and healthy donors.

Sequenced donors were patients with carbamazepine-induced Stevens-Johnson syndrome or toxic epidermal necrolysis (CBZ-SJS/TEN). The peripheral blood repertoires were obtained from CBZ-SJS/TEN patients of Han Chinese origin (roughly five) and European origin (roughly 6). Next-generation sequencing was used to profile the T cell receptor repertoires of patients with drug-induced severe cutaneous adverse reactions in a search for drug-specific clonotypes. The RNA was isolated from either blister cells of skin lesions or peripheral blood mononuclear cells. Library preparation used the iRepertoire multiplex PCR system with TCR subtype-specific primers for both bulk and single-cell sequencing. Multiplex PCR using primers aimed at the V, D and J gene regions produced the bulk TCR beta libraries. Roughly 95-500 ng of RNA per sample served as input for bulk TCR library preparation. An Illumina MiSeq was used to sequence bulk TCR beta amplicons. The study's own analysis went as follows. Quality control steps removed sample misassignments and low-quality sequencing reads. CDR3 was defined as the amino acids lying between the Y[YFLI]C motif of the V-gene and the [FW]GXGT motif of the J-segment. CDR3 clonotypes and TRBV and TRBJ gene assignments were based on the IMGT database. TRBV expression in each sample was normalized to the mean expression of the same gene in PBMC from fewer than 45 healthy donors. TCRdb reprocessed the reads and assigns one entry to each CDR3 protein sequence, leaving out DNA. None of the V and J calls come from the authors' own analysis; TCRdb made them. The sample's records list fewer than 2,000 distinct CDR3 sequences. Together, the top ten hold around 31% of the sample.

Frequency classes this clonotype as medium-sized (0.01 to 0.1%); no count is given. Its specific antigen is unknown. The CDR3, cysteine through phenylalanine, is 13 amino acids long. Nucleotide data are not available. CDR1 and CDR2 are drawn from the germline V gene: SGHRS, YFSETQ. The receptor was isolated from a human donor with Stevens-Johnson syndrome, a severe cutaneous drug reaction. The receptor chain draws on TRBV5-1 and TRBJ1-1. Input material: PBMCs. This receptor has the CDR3 CASSFEPNTEAFF.